This note documents a single TCR beta chain sequence. Trimming took 4 bases from V and 1 from J, leaving 13 bases between them. This CDR3 spans 15 amino acids. The V gene's germline CDR1 is SGHNT and CDR2 YYREEE (reference sequence). The sample originates from a study of technical replicates of blood from a handful of donors. Profiled with immunoSEQ multiplex PCR; TCRdb holds only in-frame clones, not every one. The table lists around 83,000 clones, roughly nine tenths of them singletons. Input material: T cells isolated from PBMCs. The chain couples TRBV5-4 to TRBJ2-3, with no clear D. The receptor's source is a human donor in good health. This CDR3 is CASSPDDLRTDTQYF. Written as DNA, the CDR3 is TGTGCCAGCAGCCCCGATGATCTACGCACAGATACGCAGTATTTT.